A selection of T cell receptor beta chains follows, all from one sample in a study of OX40 agonist ivuxolimab in advanced cancers. Clones were read by immunoSEQ multiplex PCR, and TCRdb kept only the in-frame ones, dropping some. Of about 58,000 clones in the sample, roughly 87% were seen once. The material sequenced was CD4+ or CD8+ T cells sorted from blood, taken in a trial of the OX40 agonist ivuxolimab. These TCRs come from an adult with an advanced solid tumor such as melanoma, head and neck, liver or kidney cancer. Both conserved end residues are part of each CDR3. The D gene is left open where the match is weak. For some rows the clone size is stated as once, few or many, or as a class when expanded; others skip it.

size | J | D | V | CDR3 | DNA
- | TRBJ1-2 | - | TRBV28 | CASSLASDYGYTF | TGTGCCAGCAGTTTGGCCAGTGACTATGGCTACACCTTC
once | TRBJ2-3 | - | TRBV14 | CASSPGLHTDTQYF | TGTGCCAGCAGCCCCGGACTGCACACAGATACGCAGTATTTT
- | TRBJ2-1 | TRBD2 | TRBV5-1 | CASSRASGGPNNEQFF | TGCGCCAGCAGCCGGGCTAGCGGGGGGCCGAACAATGAGCAGTTCTTC
- | TRBJ2-1 | - | TRBV19 | CASSPGDFLGGFNNEQFF | TGTGCCAGTAGTCCCGGGGACTTCTTAGGGGGATTTAACAATGAGCAGTTCTTC
- | TRBJ1-2 | - | TRBV28 | CASSAGEGYGYTF | TGTGCCAGCAGTGCCGGGGAGGGCTATGGCTACACCTTC
few | TRBJ1-5 | - | TRBV7-9 | CASSLVEGSGQPQHF | TGTGCCAGCAGCTTAGTGGAAGGTTCCGGTCAGCCCCAGCATTTT
- | TRBJ2-5 | - | TRBV7-2 | CASSWISLAAQETQYF | TGTGCCAGCAGCTGGATTTCTTTAGCGGCCCAAGAGACCCAGTACTTC
- | TRBJ1-5 | - | TRBV27 | CASSWVGNQPQHF | TGTGCCAGCTCGTGGGTAGGCAATCAGCCCCAGCATTTT
- | TRBJ2-7 | - | TRBV6-1 | CASSASIYEQYF | TGTGCCAGCAGCGCTAGCATATACGAGCAGTACTTC
- | TRBJ2-2 | TRBD2 | TRBV5-4 | CASSWGLADTGELFF | TGTGCCAGCAGCTGGGGACTAGCGGACACCGGGGAGCTGTTTTTT
- | TRBJ2-5 | - | TRBV5-1 | CASSLAGETQYF | TGCGCCAGCAGCTTGGCCGGTGAGACCCAGTACTTC
- | TRBJ1-5 | - | TRBV7-2 | CASSLEPGSNQPQHF | TGTGCCAGCAGCTTAGAACCCGGGTCTAATCAGCCCCAGCATTTT
- | TRBJ2-6 | - | TRBV5-4 | CASSWDYRAGANVLTF | TGTGCCAGCAGCTGGGACTACAGGGCCGGGGCCAACGTCCTGACTTTC
- | TRBJ2-7 | TRBD1 | TRBV19 | CASSRQGVIYEQYF | TGTGCCAGTAGTAGACAGGGGGTAATCTACGAGCAGTACTTC
- | TRBJ2-3 | - | TRBV4-2 | CASSRTLGDLTDTQYF | TGTGCCAGCAGTCGTACACTAGGGGATCTGACAGATACGCAGTATTTT
- | TRBJ2-7 | - | TRBV28 | CASVGVSSYEQYF | TGTGCCAGCGTAGGGGTCAGCTCCTACGAGCAGTACTTC
- | TRBJ1-2 | TRBD1 | TRBV7-9 | CASSFAGGQGRSGYTF | TGTGCCAGCAGCTTCGCCGGAGGACAGGGGCGCAGTGGCTACACCTTC
- | TRBJ1-1 | - | TRBV15 | CATRGGRNLLNTEAFF | TGTGCCACCAGGGGAGGCCGGAATTTATTGAACACTGAAGCTTTCTTT
few | TRBJ2-2 | - | TRBV25-1 | CASSAIRSTEAGELFF | TGTGCCAGCAGTGCAATCCGCTCGACCGAAGCCGGGGAGCTGTTTTTT
- | TRBJ2-5 | - | TRBV6-5 | CASSRPGTNQETQYF | TGTGCCAGCAGTCGTCCCGGGACAAATCAAGAGACCCAGTACTTC
- | TRBJ2-3 | - | TRBV4-2 | CASSQEFKADTDTQYF | TGTGCCAGCAGCCAAGAATTCAAGGCCGACACAGATACGCAGTATTTT
- | TRBJ1-6 | - | TRBV19 | CASMTRLRGSYNSPLHF | TGTGCCAGTATGACGCGTTTAAGAGGCTCCTATAATTCACCCCTCCACTTT
- | TRBJ1-6 | - | TRBV27 | CASSSTGSRTQNSPLHF | TGTGCCAGCAGTTCCACAGGGAGTAGGACCCAAAACTCACCCCTCCACTTT
- | TRBJ1-5 | - | TRBV28 | CASVFGAYQPQHF | TGTGCCAGCGTTTTCGGGGCTTATCAGCCCCAGCATTTT
- | TRBJ2-2 | - | TRBV19 | CASSTDTGELFF | TGTGCCAGTAGTACGGATACCGGGGAGCTGTTTTTT
- | TRBJ2-3 | TRBD2 | TRBV19 | CASKRGLAGTDTQYF | TGTGCCAGTAAGCGGGGACTAGCGGGGACAGATACGCAGTATTTT
once | TRBJ2-7 | - | TRBV7-2 | CASSLALGEQYF | TGTGCCAGCAGCTTAGCTCTTGGGGAGCAGTACTTC
- | TRBJ2-2 | - | TRBV7-9 | CASSLRGAVTGELFF | TGTGCCAGCAGCTTACGGGGGGCTGTCACCGGGGAGCTGTTTTTT